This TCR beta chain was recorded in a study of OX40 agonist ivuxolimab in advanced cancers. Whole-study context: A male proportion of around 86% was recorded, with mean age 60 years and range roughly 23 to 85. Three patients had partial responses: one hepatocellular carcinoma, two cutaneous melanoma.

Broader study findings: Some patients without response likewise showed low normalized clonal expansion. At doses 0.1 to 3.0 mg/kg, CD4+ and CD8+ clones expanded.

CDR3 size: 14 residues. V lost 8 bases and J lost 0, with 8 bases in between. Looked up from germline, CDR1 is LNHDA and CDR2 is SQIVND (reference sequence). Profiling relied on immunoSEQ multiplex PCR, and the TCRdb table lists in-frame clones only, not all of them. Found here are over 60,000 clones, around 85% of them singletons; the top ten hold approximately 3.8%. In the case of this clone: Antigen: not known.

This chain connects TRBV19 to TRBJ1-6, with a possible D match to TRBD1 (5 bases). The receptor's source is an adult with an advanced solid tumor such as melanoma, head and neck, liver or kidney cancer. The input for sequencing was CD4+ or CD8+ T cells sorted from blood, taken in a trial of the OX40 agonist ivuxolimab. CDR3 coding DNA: TGTGCCAGTGGGGCCAGCTCCTATAATTCACCCCTCCACTTT. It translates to CASGASSYNSPLHF.